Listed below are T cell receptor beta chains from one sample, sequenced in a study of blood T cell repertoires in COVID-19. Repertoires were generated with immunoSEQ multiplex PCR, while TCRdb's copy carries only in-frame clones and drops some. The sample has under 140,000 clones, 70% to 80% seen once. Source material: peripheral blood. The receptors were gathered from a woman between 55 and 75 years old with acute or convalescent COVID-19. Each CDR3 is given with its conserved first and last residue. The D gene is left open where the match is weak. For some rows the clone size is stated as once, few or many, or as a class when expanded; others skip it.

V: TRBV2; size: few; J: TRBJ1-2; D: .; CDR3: CASTSKYGYTF; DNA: TGTGCCAGCACTAGCAAATATGGCTACACCTTC
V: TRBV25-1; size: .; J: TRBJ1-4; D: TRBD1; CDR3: CASSLAGQGLFEKLFF; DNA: TGTGCCAGCAGTTTAGCCGGACAGGGGCTTTTTGAAAAACTGTTTTTT
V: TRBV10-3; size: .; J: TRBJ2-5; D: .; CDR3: CAISWTPQETQYF; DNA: TGTGCCATCAGTTGGACTCCACAAGAGACCCAGTACTTC
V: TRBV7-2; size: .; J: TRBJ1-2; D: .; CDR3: CASSFRGVDGYTF; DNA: TGTGCCAGCAGCTTTCGGGGGGTGGATGGCTACACCTTC
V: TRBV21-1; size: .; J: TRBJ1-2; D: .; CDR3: CASSNELGAPEEGYTF; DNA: TGTGCCAGCAGCAATGAATTGGGGGCCCCAGAGGAGGGCTACACCTTC
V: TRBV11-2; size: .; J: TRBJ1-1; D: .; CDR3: CASSLEAGYTEAFF; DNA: TGTGCCAGCAGCTTAGAGGCGGGATATACTGAAGCTTTCTTT
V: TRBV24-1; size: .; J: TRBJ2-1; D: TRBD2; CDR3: CATSDLSGGTYNEQFF; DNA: TGTGCCACCAGTGATTTAAGCGGGGGCACCTACAATGAGCAGTTCTTC
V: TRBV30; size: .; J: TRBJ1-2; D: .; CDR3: CAWSTARGGYTF; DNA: TGTGCCTGGAGTACCGCCCGGGGTGGCTACACCTTC
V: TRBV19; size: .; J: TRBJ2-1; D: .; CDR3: CASTTPGSYNEQFF; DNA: TGTGCCAGTACGACTCCTGGTTCCTACAATGAGCAGTTCTTC
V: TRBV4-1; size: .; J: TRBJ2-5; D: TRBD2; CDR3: CASSQAPAGGSGETQYF; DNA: TGCGCCAGCAGCCAAGCGCCGGCGGGGGGTTCAGGAGAGACCCAGTACTTC
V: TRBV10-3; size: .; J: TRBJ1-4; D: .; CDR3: CAISDGLLRGEKLFF; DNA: TGTGCCATCAGTGATGGACTTTTAAGGGGGGAAAAACTGTTTTTT
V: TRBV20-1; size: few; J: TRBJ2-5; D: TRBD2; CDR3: CSASKLAGTQETQYF; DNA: TGCAGTGCTAGTAAGCTAGCGGGGACCCAAGAGACCCAGTACTTC
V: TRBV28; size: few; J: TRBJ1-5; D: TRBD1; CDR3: CASSSGTGGFSGNQPQHF; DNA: TGTGCCAGCAGTTCCGGGACAGGGGGCTTCTCGGGCAATCAGCCCCAGCATTTT
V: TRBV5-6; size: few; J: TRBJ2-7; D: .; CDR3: CASSLGYSGVREQYF; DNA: TGTGCCAGCAGCTTGGGATACTCTGGAGTGAGGGAGCAGTACTTC
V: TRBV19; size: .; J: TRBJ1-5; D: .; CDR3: CASSIGNRPTQPQHF; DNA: TGTGCCAGTAGTATCGGAAACAGACCCACCCAGCCCCAGCATTTT
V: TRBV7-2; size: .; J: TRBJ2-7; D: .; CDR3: CASSLQGYEQYF; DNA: TGTGCCAGCAGCTTACAGGGTTACGAGCAGTACTTC
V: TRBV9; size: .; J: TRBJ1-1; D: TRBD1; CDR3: CASSATGVSEAFF; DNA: TGTGCCAGCAGCGCAACAGGGGTTAGTGAAGCTTTCTTT
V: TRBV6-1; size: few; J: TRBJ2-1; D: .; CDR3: CASSEAARGKNEQFF; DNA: TGTGCCAGCAGTGAAGCGGCGCGGGGAAAAAATGAGCAGTTCTTC
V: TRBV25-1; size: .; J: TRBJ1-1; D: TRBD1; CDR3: CASSRTGEANTEAFF; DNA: TGTGCCAGCAGTAGGACAGGGGAGGCGAACACTGAAGCTTTCTTT
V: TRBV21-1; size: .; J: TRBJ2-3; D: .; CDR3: CASSKDTSGENYTDTQYF; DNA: TGTGCCAGCAGCAAAGACACTAGCGGGGAAAACTACACAGATACGCAGTATTTT
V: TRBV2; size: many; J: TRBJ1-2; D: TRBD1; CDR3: CARDRTGGYGYTF; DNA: TGTGCCCGCGACAGGACAGGGGGGTATGGCTACACCTTC
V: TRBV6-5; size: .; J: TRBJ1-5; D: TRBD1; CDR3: CASSSRQGLSPQHF; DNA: TGTGCCAGCAGTTCGCGACAGGGACTCTCGCCCCAGCATTTT
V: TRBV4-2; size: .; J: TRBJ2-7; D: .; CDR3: CASSQAGTSSYEQYF; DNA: TGTGCCAGCAGCCAAGCCGGGACATCCTCCTACGAGCAGTACTTC
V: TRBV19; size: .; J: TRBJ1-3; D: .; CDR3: CASSTRTPGNTIYF; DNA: TGTGCCAGTAGTACACGGACACCTGGAAACACCATATATTTT
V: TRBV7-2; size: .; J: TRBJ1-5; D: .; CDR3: CASSIDGQPGQPQHF; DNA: TGTGCCAGCAGCATCGACGGACAACCAGGTCAGCCCCAGCATTTT
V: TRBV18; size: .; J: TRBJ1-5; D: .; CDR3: CASSRERGGEQPQHF; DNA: TGTGCCAGCTCACGAGAGAGGGGGGGCGAGCAGCCCCAGCATTTT
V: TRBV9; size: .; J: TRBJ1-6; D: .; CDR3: CASSTGRNSPLHF; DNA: TGTGCCAGCTCGACAGGCCGAAATTCACCCCTCCACTTT
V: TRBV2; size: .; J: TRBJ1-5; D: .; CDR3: CASSRQADSNQPQHF; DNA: TGTGCCAGCAGTAGACAGGCTGATAGCAATCAGCCCCAGCATTTT
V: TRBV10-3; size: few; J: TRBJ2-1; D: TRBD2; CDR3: CAISDLAGGDNEQFF; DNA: TGTGCCATCAGTGACCTAGCGGGGGGGGACAATGAGCAGTTCTTC
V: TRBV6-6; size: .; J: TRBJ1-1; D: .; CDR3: CASSYSRTEAFF; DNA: TGTGCCAGCAGTTACTCCAGGACTGAAGCTTTCTTT
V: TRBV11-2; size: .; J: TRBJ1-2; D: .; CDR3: CASSSSPPSRGGYGYTF; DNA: TGTGCCAGCAGCTCCTCCCCCCCCTCCAGGGGTGGATATGGCTACACCTTC
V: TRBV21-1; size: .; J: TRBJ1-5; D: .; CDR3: CASSDHRWNQPQHF; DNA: TGTGCCAGCAGCGATCACCGGTGGAATCAGCCCCAGCATTTT
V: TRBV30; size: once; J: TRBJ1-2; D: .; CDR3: CAWSAEGYGYTF; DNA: TGTGCCTGGAGTGCTGAGGGCTATGGCTACACCTTC
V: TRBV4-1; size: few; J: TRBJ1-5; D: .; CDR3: CASSQDTPRAPDQPQHF; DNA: TGCGCCAGCAGCCAAGATACCCCCAGGGCCCCGGATCAGCCCCAGCATTTT
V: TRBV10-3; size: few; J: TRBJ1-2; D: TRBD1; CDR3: CAISESDRGRDYGYTF; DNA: TGTGCCATCAGTGAGTCGGACAGGGGGCGCGACTATGGCTACACCTTC
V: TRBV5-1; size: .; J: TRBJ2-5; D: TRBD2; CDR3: CASSFLLAGSQEKTQYF; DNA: TGCGCCAGCAGCTTTCTTTTAGCGGGGAGCCAAGAGAAGACCCAGTACTTC
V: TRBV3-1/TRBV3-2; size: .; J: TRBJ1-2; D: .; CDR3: CASSPTGHSVGYTF; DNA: TGTGCCAGCAGCCCGACAGGACATAGTGTCGGCTACACCTTC
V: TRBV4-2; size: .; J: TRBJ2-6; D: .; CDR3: CASSPGGRGPTGANVLTF; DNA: TGTGCCAGCAGCCCCGGGGGACGGGGACCGACTGGGGCCAACGTCCTGACTTTC
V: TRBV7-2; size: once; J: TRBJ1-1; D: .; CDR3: CASSLAGITENTEAFF; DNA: TGTGCCAGCAGCTTAGCCGGGATTACAGAGAACACTGAAGCTTTCTTT
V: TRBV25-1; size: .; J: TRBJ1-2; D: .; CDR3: CASSEEIRGGYGYTF; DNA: TGTGCCAGCAGTGAAGAAATACGGGGTGGCTATGGCTACACCTTC
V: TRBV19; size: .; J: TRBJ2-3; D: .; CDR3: CASSTASRDTQYF; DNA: TGTGCCAGTAGTACCGCGTCCCGGGATACGCAGTATTTT
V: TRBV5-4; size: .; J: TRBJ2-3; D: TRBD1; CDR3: CASSLMAGGPTDTQYF; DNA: TGTGCCAGCAGCTTGATGGCAGGGGGCCCCACAGATACGCAGTATTTT
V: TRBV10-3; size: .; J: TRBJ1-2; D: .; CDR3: CAISESSYGYTF; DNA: TGTGCCATCAGTGAATCCAGCTATGGCTACACCTTC
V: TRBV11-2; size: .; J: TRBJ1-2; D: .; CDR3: CASSRDTSNYGYTF; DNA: TGTGCCAGCAGCCGAGACACATCTAACTATGGCTACACCTTC
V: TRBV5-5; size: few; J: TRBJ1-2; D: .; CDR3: CASSLTSGGDGYTF; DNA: TGTGCCAGCAGCTTGACGAGCGGAGGGGATGGCTACACCTTC
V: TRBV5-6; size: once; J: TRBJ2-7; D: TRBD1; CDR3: CASSSNRGLSYEQYF; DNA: TGTGCCAGCAGCTCCAACAGGGGCCTTTCCTACGAGCAGTACTTC
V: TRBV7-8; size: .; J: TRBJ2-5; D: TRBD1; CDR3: CASSLVRGPETQYF; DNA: TGTGCCAGCAGCCTGGTCAGGGGGCCAGAGACCCAGTACTTC
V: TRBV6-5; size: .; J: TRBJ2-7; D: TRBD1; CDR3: CASRKPTGGSEQYF; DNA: TGTGCCAGCAGGAAACCGACAGGGGGAAGCGAGCAGTACTTC
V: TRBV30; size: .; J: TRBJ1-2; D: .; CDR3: CAWRNERRSYGYTF; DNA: TGTGCCTGGAGGAACGAAAGGCGGAGCTATGGCTACACCTTC
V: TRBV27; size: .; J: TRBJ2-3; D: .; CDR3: CASSLGIQKGDTQYF; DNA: TGTGCCAGCAGTTTAGGAATCCAGAAGGGGGATACGCAGTATTTT